The present entry profiles one TCR beta chain with its context. The sample comes from a study of cytotoxic CD8 clonotypes in ibrutinib-treated CLL. About the research overall: Outcomes included around 25 partial and 2 complete responses; after median 68 months, roughly 14 stayed remitted and roughly twelve progressed.

The method was immunoSEQ multiplex PCR; TCRdb's version includes in-frame clones alone and lacks a portion of them. The sample lists a few hundred thousand clones, roughly 85% seen once, with about 6.7% in the top ten. Germline CDR1 reads SGHDN; CDR2 reads FVKESK. V gave up 0 bases and J gave up 2 bases, with 13 bases separating them. This CDR3 region has 17 residues. The specimen was PBMCs, collected before ibrutinib treatment. This chain joins TRBV14 and TRBJ2-2; TRBD2 is a possible D gene (5 bases). This TCR derives from a human donor with chronic lymphocytic leukemia. The CDR3 loop reads CASSQEGGTPNTGELFF. CDR3 bases: TGTGCCAGCAGCCAAGAAGGAGGCACCCCAAACACCGGGGAGCTGTTTTTT.